Sequencing of this T cell receptor beta chain was carried out in a study of OX40 agonist ivuxolimab in advanced cancers. Study-level background: Partial responses were achieved by three patients, of whom one had hepatocellular carcinoma and two had cutaneous melanoma.

The germline V and J ends were trimmed by 5 bases and 5 bases, with 13 bases remaining between them. CDR3 length equals 14 residues. Germline V gives CDR1 KGHSH, CDR2 LQKENI. Autoimmune disease history or systemic immunosuppression meant exclusion. Sequencing was performed with immunoSEQ multiplex PCR; in TCRdb, only in-frame clones are kept and a portion is missing. The sample carries around 40,000 clones, around 87% recorded once. Sequenced material: CD4+ or CD8+ T cells sorted from blood, taken in a trial of the OX40 agonist ivuxolimab. V usage is TRBV18 and J usage is TRBJ2-1; D is unclear. This TCR was sampled from an adult with an advanced solid tumor such as melanoma, head and neck, liver or kidney cancer. The CDR3 nucleotides read TGTGCCAGCTCAGCAGCCCACACTCACAATGAGCAGTTCTTC. Translating it yields CASSAAHTHNEQFF.